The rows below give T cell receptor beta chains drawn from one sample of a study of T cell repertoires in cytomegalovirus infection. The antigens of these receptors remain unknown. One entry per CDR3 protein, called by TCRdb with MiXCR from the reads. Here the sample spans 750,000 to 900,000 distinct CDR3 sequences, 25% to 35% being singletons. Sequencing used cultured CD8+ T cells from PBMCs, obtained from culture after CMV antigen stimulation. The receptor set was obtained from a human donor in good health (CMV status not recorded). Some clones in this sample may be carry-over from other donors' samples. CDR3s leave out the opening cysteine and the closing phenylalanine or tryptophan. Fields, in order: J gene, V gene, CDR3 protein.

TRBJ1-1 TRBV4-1 ASSQEMRLMNTEAF
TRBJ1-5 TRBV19 ASSGQGGGIQSNQPQH
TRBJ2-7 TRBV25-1 ASSGWDYEQY
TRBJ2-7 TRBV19 ASSPRVSSYEQY
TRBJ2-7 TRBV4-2 ASSQDQAPTYEQY
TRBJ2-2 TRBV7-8 ASSPRGRLPTGELF
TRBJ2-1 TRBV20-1 SAAQGPDRNNEQF
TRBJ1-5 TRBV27 ASSQIGVGRLNQPQH
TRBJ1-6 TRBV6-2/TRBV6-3 ASSYSSRDVSHSHLH
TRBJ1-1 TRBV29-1 SVPRGQYTEAF
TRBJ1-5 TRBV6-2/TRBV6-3 ASDRSPDRTRNQPQH
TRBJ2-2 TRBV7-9 ASSLTSGGSVTGELF
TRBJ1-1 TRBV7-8 ASSFKGGKTEAF
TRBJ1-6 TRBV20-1 SARWMKGPISELLTLH
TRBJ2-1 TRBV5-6 ASSGGPGQPYNEQF
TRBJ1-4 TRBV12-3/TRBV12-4 ASSPFTGTDPATNEKLF
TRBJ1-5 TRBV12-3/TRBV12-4 ASSFRTGRSNQPQH
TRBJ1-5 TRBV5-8 ASSGAGGFGNQPQH
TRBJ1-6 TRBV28 ASSLNRHSPLH
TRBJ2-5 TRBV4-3 ASSQEGARTETQY
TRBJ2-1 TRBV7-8 ASSLVTGDYNEQF
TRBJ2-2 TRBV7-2 ASSFGTGGSGELF
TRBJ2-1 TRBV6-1 ASSEERLAGGYNEQF
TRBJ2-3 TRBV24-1 ATSDGRGYTDTQY
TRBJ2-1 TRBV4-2 ASSDYRGEIHNEQF
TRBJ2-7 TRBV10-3 AISVPGQTYEQY
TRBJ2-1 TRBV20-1 SARGLRTVGNEQF
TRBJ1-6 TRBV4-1 ASSRGGQGLFSPLH